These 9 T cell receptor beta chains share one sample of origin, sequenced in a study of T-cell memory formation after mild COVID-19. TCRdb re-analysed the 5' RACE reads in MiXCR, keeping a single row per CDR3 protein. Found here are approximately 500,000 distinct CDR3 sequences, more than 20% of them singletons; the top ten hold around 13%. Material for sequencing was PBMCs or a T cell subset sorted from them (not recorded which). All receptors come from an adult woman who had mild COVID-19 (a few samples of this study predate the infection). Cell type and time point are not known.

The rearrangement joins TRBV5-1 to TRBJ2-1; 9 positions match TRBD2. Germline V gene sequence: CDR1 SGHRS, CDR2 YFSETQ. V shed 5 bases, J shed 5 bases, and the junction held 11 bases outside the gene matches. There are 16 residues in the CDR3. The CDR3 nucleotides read TGCGCCAGCAGTTGGAAGCGGGGGGCCTTAAACAATGAGCAGTTCTTC. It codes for CASSWKRGALNNEQFF.

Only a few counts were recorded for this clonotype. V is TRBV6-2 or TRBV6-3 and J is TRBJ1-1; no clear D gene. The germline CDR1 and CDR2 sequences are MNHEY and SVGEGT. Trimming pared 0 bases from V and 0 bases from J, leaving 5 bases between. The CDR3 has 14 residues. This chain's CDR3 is CASSYSVLNTEAFF. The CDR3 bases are TGTGCCAGCAGTTACTCGGTACTGAACACTGAAGCTTTCTTT.

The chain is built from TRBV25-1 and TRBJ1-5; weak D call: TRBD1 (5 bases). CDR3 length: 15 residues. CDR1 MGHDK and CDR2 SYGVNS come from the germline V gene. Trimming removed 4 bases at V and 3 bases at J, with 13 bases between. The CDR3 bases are TGTGCCAGCAGTGGTTTAGACAGCTACAATCAGCCCCAGCATTTT. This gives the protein CASSGLDSYNQPQHF.

CDR3 loop: CASSQQGFSTEAFF. CDR3 nucleotide sequence: TGCGCCAGCAGCCAACAGGGTTTTAGCACTGAAGCTTTCTTT. The rearrangement joins TRBV4-3 to TRBJ1-1; TRBD1 might be the D (5 bases). Trimming cost V 2 bases and J 4 bases, with 11 bases left between them. This CDR3 is built from 14 residues. Per the germline V gene, CDR1 is LGHNA and CDR2 is YSLEER.

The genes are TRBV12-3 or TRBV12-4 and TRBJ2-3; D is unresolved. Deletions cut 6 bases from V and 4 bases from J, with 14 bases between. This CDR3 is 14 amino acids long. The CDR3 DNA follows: TGTGCCAGCAGCGAGACCAGCAAGTCAGATACGCAGTATTTT. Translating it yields CASSETSKSDTQYF.

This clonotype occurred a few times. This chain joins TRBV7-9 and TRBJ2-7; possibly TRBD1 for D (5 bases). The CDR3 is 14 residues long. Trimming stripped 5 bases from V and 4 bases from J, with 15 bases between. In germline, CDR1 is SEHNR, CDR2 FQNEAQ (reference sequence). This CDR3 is CASSPRVGRYEQYF. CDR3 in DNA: TGTGCCAGCAGCCCCCGCGTGGGGCGGTACGAGCAGTACTTC.

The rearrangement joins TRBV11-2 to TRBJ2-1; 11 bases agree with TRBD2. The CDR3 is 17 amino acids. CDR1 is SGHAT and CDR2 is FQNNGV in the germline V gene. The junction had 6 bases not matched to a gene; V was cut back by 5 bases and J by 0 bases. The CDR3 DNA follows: TGTGCCAGCAGCCTCGCTAGCGGGGGGCCCTCCTACAATGAGCAGTTCTTC. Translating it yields CASSLASGGPSYNEQFF.

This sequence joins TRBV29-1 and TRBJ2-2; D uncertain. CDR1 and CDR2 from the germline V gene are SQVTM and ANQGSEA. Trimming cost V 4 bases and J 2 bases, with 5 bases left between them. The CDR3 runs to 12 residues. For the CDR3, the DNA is TGCAGCGTTGGCTTCAACACCGGGGAGCTGTTTTTT. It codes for CSVGFNTGELFF.

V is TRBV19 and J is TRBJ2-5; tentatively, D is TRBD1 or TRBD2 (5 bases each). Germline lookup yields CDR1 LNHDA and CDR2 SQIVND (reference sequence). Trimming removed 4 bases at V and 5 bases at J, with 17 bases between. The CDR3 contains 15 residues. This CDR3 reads CASSTPGTRRETQYF. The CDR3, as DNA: TGTGCCAGTAGTACCCCCGGGACCCGGCGGGAGACCCAGTACTTC.